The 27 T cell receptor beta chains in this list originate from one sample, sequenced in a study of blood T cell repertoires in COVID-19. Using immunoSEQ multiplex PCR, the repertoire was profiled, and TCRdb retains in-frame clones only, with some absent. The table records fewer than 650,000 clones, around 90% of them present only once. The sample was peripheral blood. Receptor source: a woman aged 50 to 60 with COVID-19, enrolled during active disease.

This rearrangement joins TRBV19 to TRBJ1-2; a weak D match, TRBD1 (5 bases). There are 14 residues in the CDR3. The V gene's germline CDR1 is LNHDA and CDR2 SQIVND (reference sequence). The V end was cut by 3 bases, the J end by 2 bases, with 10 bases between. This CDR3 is CASSINSGNYGYTF. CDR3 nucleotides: TGTGCCAGTAGTATTAATTCAGGGAACTATGGCTACACCTTC. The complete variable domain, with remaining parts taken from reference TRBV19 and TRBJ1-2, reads DGGITQSPKYLFRKEGQNVTLSCEQNLNHDAMYWYRQDPGQGLRLIYYSQIVNDFQKGDIAEGYSVSREKKESFPLTVTSAQKNPTAFYLCASSINSGNYGYTFGSGTRLTVV.

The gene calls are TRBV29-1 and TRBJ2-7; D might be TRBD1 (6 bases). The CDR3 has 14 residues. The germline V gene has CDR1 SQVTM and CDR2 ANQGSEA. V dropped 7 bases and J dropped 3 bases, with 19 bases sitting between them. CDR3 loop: CSASSTGTYYEQYF. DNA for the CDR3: TGCAGCGCCTCCTCCACAGGGACCTACTACGAGCAGTACTTC.

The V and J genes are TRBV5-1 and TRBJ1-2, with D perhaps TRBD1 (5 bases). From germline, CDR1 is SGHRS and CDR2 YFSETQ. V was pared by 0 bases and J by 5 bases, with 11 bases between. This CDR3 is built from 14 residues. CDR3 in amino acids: CASSLDSSGYGYTF. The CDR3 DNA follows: TGCGCCAGCAGCTTGGATTCCTCAGGGTATGGCTACACCTTC. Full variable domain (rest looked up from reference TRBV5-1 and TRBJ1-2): KAGVTQTPRYLIKTRGQQVTLSCSPISGHRSVSWYQQTPGQGLQFLFEYFSETQRNKGNFPGRFSGRQFSNSRSEMNVSTLELGDSALYLCASSLDSSGYGYTFGSGTRLTVV.

Here the CDR3 DNA reads TGTGCCTGGCTCGACCCCAGGGTGGCCGGGGAGCTGTTTTTT. This translates into CAWLDPRVAGELFF. The rearrangement links TRBV30 to TRBJ2-2; a possible D gene is TRBD1 (5 bases). Germline CDR1 and CDR2: GTSNPN and SVGIG (reference sequence). Deletions cut 5 bases from V and 6 bases from J, with 16 bases between. The CDR3 extends over 14 amino acids.

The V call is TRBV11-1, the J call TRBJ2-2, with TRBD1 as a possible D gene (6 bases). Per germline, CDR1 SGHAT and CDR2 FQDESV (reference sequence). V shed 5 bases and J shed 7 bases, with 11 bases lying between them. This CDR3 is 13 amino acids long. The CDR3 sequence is CASSLQGNGELFF. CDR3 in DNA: TGTGCCAGCAGCCTACAGGGTAACGGGGAGCTGTTTTTT.

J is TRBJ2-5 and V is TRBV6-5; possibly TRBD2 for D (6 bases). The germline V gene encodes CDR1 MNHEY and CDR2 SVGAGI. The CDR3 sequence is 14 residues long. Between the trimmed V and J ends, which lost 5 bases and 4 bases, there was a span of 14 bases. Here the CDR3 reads CASSQVGGGETQYF. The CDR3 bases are TGTGCCAGCAGTCAGGTGGGGGGTGGAGAGACCCAGTACTTC.

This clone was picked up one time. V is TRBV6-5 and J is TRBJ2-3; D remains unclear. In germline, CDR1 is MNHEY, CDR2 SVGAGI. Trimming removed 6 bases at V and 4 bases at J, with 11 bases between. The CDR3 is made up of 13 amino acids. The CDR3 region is CASSPVEADTQYF. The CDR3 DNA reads TGTGCCAGCAGCCCCGTTGAGGCAGATACGCAGTATTTT.

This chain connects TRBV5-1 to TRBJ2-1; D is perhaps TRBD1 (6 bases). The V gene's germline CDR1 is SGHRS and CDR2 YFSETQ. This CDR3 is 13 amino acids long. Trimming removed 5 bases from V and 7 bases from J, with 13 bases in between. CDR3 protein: CASSGGPGNEQFF. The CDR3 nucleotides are TGCGCCAGCAGTGGGGGCCCCGGGAATGAGCAGTTCTTC. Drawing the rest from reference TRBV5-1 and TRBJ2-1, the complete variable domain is KAGVTQTPRYLIKTRGQQVTLSCSPISGHRSVSWYQQTPGQGLQFLFEYFSETQRNKGNFPGRFSGRQFSNSRSEMNVSTLELGDSALYLCASSGGPGNEQFFGPGTRLTVL.

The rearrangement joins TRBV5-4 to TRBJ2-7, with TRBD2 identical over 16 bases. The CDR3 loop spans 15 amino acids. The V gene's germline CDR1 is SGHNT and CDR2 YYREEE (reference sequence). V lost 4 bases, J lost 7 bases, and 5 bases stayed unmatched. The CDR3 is CASSPGTSGGAEQYF. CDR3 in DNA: TGTGCCAGCAGCCCCGGGACTAGCGGGGGGGCGGAGCAGTACTTC.

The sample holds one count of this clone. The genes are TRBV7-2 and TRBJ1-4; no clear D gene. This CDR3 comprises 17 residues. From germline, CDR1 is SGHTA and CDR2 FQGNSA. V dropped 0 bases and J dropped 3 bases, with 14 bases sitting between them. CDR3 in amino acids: CASSLALTGLANEKLFF. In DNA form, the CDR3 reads TGTGCCAGCAGCTTAGCGCTAACGGGGTTGGCTAATGAAAAACTGTTTTTT.

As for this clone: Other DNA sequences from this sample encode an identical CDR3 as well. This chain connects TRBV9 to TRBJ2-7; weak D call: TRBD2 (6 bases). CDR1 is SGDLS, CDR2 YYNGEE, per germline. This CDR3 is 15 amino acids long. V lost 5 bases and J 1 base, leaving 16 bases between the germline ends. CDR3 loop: CASSVGTGISYEQYF. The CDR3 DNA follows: TGTGCCAGCAGTGTCGGGACTGGCATTTCCTACGAGCAGTACTTC. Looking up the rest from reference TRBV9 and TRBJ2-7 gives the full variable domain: DSGVTQTPKHLITATGQRVTLRCSPRSGDLSVYWYQQSLDQGLQFLIQYYNGEERAKGNILERFSAQQFPDLHSELNLSSLELGDSALYFCASSVGTGISYEQYFGPGTRLTVT.

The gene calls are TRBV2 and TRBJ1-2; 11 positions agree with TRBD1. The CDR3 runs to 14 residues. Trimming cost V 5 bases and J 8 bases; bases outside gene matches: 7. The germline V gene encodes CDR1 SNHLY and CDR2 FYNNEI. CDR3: CASSLHGQGAGYTF. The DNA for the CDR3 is TGTGCCAGCAGTCTCCATGGACAGGGGGCAGGCTACACCTTC.

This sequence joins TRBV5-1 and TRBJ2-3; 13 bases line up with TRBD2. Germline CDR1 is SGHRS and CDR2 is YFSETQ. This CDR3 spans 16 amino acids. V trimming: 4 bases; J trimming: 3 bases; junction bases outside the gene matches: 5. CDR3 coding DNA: TGCGCCAGCAGCCCGTCGGGACTAGCGGGAACAGATACGCAGTATTTT. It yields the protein CASSPSGLAGTDTQYF.

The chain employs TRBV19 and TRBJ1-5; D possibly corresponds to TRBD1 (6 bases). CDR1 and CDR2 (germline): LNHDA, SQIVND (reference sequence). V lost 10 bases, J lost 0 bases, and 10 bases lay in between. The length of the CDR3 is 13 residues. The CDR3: CATGQNSNQPQHF. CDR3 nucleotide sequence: TGTGCCACCGGACAGAATAGCAATCAGCCCCAGCATTTT.

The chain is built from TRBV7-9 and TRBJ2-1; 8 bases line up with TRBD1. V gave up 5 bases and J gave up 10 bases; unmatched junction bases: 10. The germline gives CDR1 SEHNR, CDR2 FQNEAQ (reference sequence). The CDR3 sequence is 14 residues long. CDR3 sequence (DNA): TGTGCCAGCAGCCCGAGGACAGGGCAAAACGAGCAGTTCTTC. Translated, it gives CASSPRTGQNEQFF.

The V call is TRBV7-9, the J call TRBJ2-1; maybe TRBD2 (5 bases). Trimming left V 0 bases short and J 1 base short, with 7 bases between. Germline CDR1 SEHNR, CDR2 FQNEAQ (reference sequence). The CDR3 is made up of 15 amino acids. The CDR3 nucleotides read TGTGCCAGCAGCTTAGCGGCGGGTTCCTACAATGAGCAGTTCTTC. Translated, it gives CASSLAAGSYNEQFF.

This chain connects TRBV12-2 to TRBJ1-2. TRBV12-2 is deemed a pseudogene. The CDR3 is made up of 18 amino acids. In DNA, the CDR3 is TGTGCAAGTCGCTGGGGGGGCCTCAGGGGATGGAGGGACTATGGCTACACCTTC. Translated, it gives CASRWGGLRGWRDYGYTF.

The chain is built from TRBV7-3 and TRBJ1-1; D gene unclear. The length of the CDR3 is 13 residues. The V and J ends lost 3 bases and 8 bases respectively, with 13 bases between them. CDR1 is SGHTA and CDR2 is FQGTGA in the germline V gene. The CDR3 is CASSFSDTTEAFF. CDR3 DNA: TGTGCCAGCAGCTTCTCTGACACCACCGAAGCTTTCTTT.

In DNA, the CDR3 is TGTGCCAGCAGCGCTCAGAGACTAGCGGGGTTCCAAGAGACCCAGTACTTC. It specifies CASSAQRLAGFQETQYF. The rearrangement joins TRBV7-9 to TRBJ2-5; TRBD2 aligns across 11 bases. V gave up 5 bases and J gave up 1 base; unmatched junction bases: 9. The CDR3 contains 17 residues. Germline V lookup: CDR1 SEHNR, CDR2 FQNEAQ (reference sequence).

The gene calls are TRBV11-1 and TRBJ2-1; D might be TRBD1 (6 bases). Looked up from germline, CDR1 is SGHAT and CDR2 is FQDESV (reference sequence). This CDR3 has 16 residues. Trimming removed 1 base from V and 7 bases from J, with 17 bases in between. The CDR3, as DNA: TGTGCCAGCAGCTTAGATGGGGGCCCGGCGAGGAATGAGCAGTTCTTC. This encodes CASSLDGGPARNEQFF.

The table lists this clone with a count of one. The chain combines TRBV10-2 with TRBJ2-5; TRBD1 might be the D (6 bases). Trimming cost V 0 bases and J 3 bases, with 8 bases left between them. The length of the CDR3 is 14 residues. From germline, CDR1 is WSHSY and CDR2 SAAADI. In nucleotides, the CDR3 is TGCGCCAGCAGTGAGTCGGGGGCCAAAGAGACCCAGTACTTC. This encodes CASSESGAKETQYF.

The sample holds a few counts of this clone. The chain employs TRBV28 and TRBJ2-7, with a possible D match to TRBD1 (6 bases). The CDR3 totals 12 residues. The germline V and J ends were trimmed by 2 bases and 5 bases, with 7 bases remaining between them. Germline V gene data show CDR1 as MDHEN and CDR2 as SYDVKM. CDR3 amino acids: CASSLGQHEQYF. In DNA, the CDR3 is TGTGCCAGCAGTTTAGGACAGCACGAGCAGTACTTC.

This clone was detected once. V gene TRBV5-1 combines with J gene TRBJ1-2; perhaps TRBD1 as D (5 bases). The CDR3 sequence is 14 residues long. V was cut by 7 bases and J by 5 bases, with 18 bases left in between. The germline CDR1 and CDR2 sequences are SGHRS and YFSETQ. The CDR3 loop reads CASSTGELPYGYTF. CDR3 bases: TGCGCCAGCTCCACAGGAGAACTTCCGTATGGCTACACCTTC.

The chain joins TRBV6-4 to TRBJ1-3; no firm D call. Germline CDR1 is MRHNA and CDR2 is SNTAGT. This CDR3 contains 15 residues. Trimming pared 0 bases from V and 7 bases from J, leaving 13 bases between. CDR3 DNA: TGTGCCAGCAGTGACTCGAGTCGGGGAGGGAACACCATATATTTT. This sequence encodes CASSDSSRGGNTIYF.

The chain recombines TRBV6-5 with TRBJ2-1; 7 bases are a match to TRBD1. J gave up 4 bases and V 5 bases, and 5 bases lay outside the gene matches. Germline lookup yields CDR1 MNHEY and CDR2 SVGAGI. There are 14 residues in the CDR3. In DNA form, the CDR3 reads TGTGCCAGCAGTCCGTCGACAGGGTACAATGAGCAGTTCTTC. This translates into CASSPSTGYNEQFF.

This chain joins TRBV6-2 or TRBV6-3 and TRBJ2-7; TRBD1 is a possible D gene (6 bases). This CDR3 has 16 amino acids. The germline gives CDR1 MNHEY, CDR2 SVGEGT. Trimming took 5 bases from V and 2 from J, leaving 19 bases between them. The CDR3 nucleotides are TGTGCCAGCAGTAGGGTTCCGGACAGAACCCCCTACGAGCAGTACTTC. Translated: CASSRVPDRTPYEQYF.

CDR3 region: CASRGEGETQYF. For the CDR3, the DNA is TGTGCCAGCAGAGGGGAAGGGGAGACCCAGTACTTC. The V gene is TRBV28, the J gene TRBJ2-5, with TRBD1 as a possible D gene (5 bases). In germline, CDR1 is MDHEN, CDR2 SYDVKM. The CDR3 covers 12 residues. With 6 bases removed from V and 5 bases from J, the gap between germline ends came to 10 bases.